This TCR beta chain was observed in a study of beta chain features in type 1 diabetes. Since all of the isolated RNA was reverse transcribed, expressed TCRB transcripts were what got sequenced. TCRdb's table, derived via immunoSEQ multiplex PCR, lists solely in-frame clones and lacks some. The sample carries about 740,000 clones, about an eighth recorded once. Germline CDR1 reads MGHRA; CDR2 reads YSYEKL. The V and J ends lost 4 bases and 10 bases respectively, with 11 bases between them. The CDR3 length is 12 residues. Study-wide results and caveats: In type 1 diabetes patients, VDJ junctions had fewer insertions; deletions at these junctions were more frequent. Shortening that was moderate but significant affected the TCRB CDR3s of Type 1 diabetes patients in all four CD4+ subsets.

A note on this clone: Its target is not known.

Sequenced material: naive CD4+ T cells from blood. The chain carries TRBV4-1 and TRBJ2-1, with D tentatively TRBD2 (5 bases). The clonotype comes from a young man with type 1 diabetes. For the CDR3, the DNA is TGCGCCAGCAGCCGTGCGGGCCAGGAGCAGTTCTTC. Translating gives CASSRAGQEQFF.